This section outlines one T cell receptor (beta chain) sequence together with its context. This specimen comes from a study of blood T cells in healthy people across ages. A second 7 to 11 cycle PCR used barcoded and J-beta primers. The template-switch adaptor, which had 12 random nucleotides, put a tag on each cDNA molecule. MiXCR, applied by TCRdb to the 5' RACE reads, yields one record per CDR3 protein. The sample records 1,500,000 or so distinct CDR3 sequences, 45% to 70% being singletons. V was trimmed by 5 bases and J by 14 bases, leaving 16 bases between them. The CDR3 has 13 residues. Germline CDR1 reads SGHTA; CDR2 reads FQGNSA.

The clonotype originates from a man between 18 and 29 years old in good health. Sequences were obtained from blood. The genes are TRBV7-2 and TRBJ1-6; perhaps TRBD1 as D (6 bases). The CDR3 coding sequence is TGTGCCAGCAGCCCCTATGAGGGGGTAACCCTCCACTTT. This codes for CASSPYEGVTLHF.